This TCR beta chain emerged from a study of T-cell reconstitution after alpha-beta-depleted transplantation in children. Germline V CDR1 and CDR2: SGHTA, FQGNSA. V was pared by 0 bases and J by 2 bases, with 17 bases between. CDR3 size: 17 residues. Library preparation (for TCRbeta) was performed with unique molecular identifiers. MiXCR, run by TCRdb on the PCR reads, gives a single entry per CDR3 protein. Among a few hundred thousand distinct CDR3 sequences listed, roughly 20% were seen once. The clonotype comes from a human donor who donated a stem cell graft to a child with acute myeloid leukemia. The chain links TRBV7-2 to TRBJ2-7; tentatively, D is TRBD2 (7 bases). The sample consisted of PBMCs from the stem cell graft donor, taken from the stem cell graft. Here the CDR3 reads CASSLASRRGLPYEQYF. For the CDR3, the DNA is TGTGCCAGCAGCTTAGCTTCTCGGCGGGGGCTCCCCTACGAGCAGTACTTC.